This T cell receptor beta chain was retrieved from a study of T cells after yellow fever vaccination. Universal primer sites and UMIs were introduced during 5'RACE template-switching synthesis of TCR cDNA. TCRdb reprocessed the 5' RACE reads with MiXCR, giving one entry per CDR3 protein. The profile covers 450,000 to 650,000 distinct CDR3 sequences, with about 13% appearing a single time and 11% to 15% taken by the ten largest. Study-wide findings and caveats: Clonotypes appearing in both CD4 and CD8 compartments existed, and their share was small. Abundant bulk-derived clonotypes could contaminate FACS-sorted repertoires. At approximately 96% for CD4 and approximately 88% for CD8, most primary-vaccination clones showed up again after the booster.

The J segment lost 0 bases and the V segment lost 3 bases, leaving 14 bases of the junction unmatched. Germline V gene sequence: CDR1 SGHRS, CDR2 YFSETQ. The CDR3 runs to 19 residues. This clonotype occurred a few times. Its antigen is currently unknown. This TCR came from a young man who received the YFV17D yellow fever vaccine. The chain combines TRBV5-1 with TRBJ2-3; TRBD2 matches 9 bases. The starting material was PBMCs, obtained on the day of the yellow fever booster vaccination. CDR3 DNA sequence: TGCGCCAGCAGCTACCGCACTATTAAAGCGGGAGGAAGCACAGATACGCAGTATTTT. Amino acid sequence: CASSYRTIKAGGSTDTQYF.